These 32 T cell receptor beta chains originate from one sample sequenced in a study of blood T cell repertoires in COVID-19. Assay: immunoSEQ multiplex PCR; the TCRdb copy retains only in-frame clones and omits some. The repertoire holds tens of thousands of clones, with roughly four fifths as singletons. The sequenced material came from peripheral blood. The receptors shown here come from a man in his 70s with acute or convalescent COVID-19.

The chain carries TRBV4-2 and TRBJ2-2; the D is unclear. The V end lost 5 bases, the J end lost 3 bases, and 10 bases lay between the germline ends. The germline V gene has CDR1 LGHNA and CDR2 YNFKEQ. CDR3 size: 14 residues. The CDR3 nucleotides are TGTGCCAGCAGCATAAGCGCGGACACCGGGGAGCTGTTTTTT. It codes for CASSISADTGELFF.

The gene calls are TRBV5-1 and TRBJ2-7; D is perhaps TRBD2 (5 bases). Trimming left V 4 bases short and J 0 bases short, with 14 bases between. The length of the CDR3 is 15 residues. The V gene's germline CDR1 is SGHRS and CDR2 YFSETQ. The CDR3 protein is CASSPALGSSYEQYF. CDR3 DNA: TGCGCCAGCAGCCCGGCGTTGGGGAGCTCCTACGAGCAGTACTTC.

V usage is TRBV19 and J usage is TRBJ1-2; 7 bases are a match to TRBD1. V shed 3 bases, J shed 4 bases, and the junction held 2 bases outside the gene matches. Germline values: CDR1 LNHDA, CDR2 SQIVND (reference sequence). This CDR3 is 13 amino acids long. CDR3 region: CASSIRDSYGYTF. The CDR3 nucleotides read TGTGCCAGTAGTATCCGGGACAGCTATGGCTACACCTTC.

In DNA form, the CDR3 reads TGTGCCAGCAACAGGGGGAATTCACCCCTCCACTTT. The encoded protein is CASNRGNSPLHF. The V and J genes are TRBV7-9 and TRBJ1-6, with TRBD1 matching 8 bases. Trimming cost V 7 bases and J 7 bases; bases outside gene matches: 0. The CDR3 sequence is 12 residues long. Germline values: CDR1 SEHNR, CDR2 FQNEAQ (reference sequence). The full variable domain, rest sourced from reference TRBV7-9 and TRBJ1-6, is DTGVSQNPRHKITKRGQNVTFRCDPISEHNRLYWYRQTLGQGPEFLTYFQNEAQLEKSRLLSDRFSAERPKGSFSTLEIQRTEQGDSAMYLCASNRGNSPLHFGNGTRLTVT.

The chain has TRBV7-6 and TRBJ2-7, with 9 bases that match TRBD2. After removal of 5 bases from V and 5 bases from J, the junction contained 10 bases not matched to a gene. Germline V CDR1 and CDR2: SGHVS, FNYEAQ. CDR3 length: 15 residues. The CDR3 bases are TGTGCCAGCAGCCCCTCGGGCGGGAGGGCCGACGAGCAGTACTTC. It translates to CASSPSGGRADEQYF.

J is TRBJ2-2 and V is TRBV9, with D tentatively TRBD2 (6 bases). CDR1 is SGDLS and CDR2 is YYNGEE in the germline V gene. V shed 3 bases and J shed 0 bases, with 6 bases lying between them. CDR3 length: 14 residues. CDR3 nucleotide sequence: TGTGCCAGCAGCGGCGGGACGAACACCGGGGAGCTGTTTTTT. This gives the protein CASSGGTNTGELFF.

This clone was recorded a few times. The genes are TRBV5-8 and TRBJ2-7; TRBD1 agrees at 10 bases. Germline V CDR1 and CDR2: SGHTS, YDEGEE. V shed 4 bases, J shed 1 base, and the junction held 8 bases outside the gene matches. The CDR3 extends over 16 amino acids. The CDR3 protein is CASSVGTGDGSYEQYF. The CDR3 DNA reads TGTGCCAGCAGCGTGGGGACAGGGGACGGATCCTACGAGCAGTACTTC.

The table lists this clone with a few counts. The V call is TRBV15, the J call TRBJ1-5, with D tentatively TRBD1 (6 bases). Per the germline V gene, CDR1 is LNHNV and CDR2 is YYDKDF (reference sequence). V lost 0 bases to trimming and J lost 6 bases, with 18 bases between them. The CDR3 sequence is 17 residues long. The CDR3 protein is CATSRESAGVQGQPQHF. CDR3 nucleotides: TGTGCCACCAGCAGAGAGTCCGCAGGGGTTCAGGGTCAGCCCCAGCATTTT.

The chain's CDR3 is CASSDTQGSRAKNIQYF. CDR3 nucleotide sequence: TGTGCCAGCAGTGATACACAGGGGAGTAGGGCCAAAAACATTCAGTACTTC. The rearrangement uses TRBV2 and TRBJ2-4; 7 positions match TRBD1. The ends lost 3 bases at V and 1 base at J; junction bases unmatched: 9. Germline V CDR1 and CDR2: SNHLY, FYNNEI. The CDR3 covers 17 residues.

This sequence joins TRBV20-1 and TRBJ1-1, with 7 bases that match TRBD1. The germline CDR1 and CDR2 sequences are DFQATT and SNEGSKA (reference sequence). This CDR3 contains 11 residues. J gave up 8 bases and V 5 bases, and 5 bases lay outside the gene matches. In nucleotides, the CDR3 is TGCAGTGCTTCACAGGGGAGGGAAGCTTTCTTT. This translates into CSASQGREAFF.

The J gene is TRBJ2-3, the V gene TRBV6-2 or TRBV6-3; D not certain. The CDR3 contains 13 residues. The V gene lost 5 bases and the J gene lost 6 bases, with 12 bases spanning the gap. Per germline, CDR1 MNHEY and CDR2 SVGEGT. DNA of the CDR3: TGTGCCAGCAGTCCCGACTGGTCGGATACGCAGTATTTT. The encoded protein is CASSPDWSDTQYF.

The CDR3 is CASSIDRVSEAFF. The DNA for the CDR3 is TGTGCCAGTAGTATAGATCGGGTGTCTGAAGCTTTCTTT. The chain couples TRBV19 to TRBJ1-1; D call uncertain. V lost 0 bases to trimming and J lost 6 bases, with 8 bases between them. This CDR3 is 13 amino acids long. The germline V gene encodes CDR1 LNHDA and CDR2 SQIVND (reference sequence).

This chain joins TRBV6-4 and TRBJ2-3, with D possibly matching TRBD2 (6 bases). V was pared by 3 bases and J by 6 bases, with 13 bases between. Germline CDR1 reads MRHNA; CDR2 reads SNTAGT. The CDR3 extends over 14 amino acids. In DNA, the CDR3 is TGTGCCAGCAGTGATGGGACTGGAGCGGATACGCAGTATTTT. It yields the protein CASSDGTGADTQYF.

J is TRBJ1-5 and V is TRBV5-1, with TRBD1 identical over 10 bases. The ends lost 4 bases at V and 7 bases at J; junction bases unmatched: 14. Germline loops: CDR1 SGHRS, CDR2 YFSETQ. This CDR3 is 17 amino acids long. The DNA for the CDR3 is TGCGCCAGCAGCCCCACCCCGACAGGGGGCCTCTCGCAGCCCCAGCATTTT. Protein sequence: CASSPTPTGGLSQPQHF.

This clone turned up a few times. This chain connects TRBV29-1 to TRBJ2-7, with TRBD2 as a possible D gene (5 bases). CDR3 length equals 12 residues. V shed 3 bases and J shed 10 bases, with 16 bases lying between them. CDR1 is SQVTM, CDR2 ANQGSEA, per germline. The CDR3 sequence is CSVDGRNGEQYF. For the CDR3, the DNA is TGCAGCGTTGATGGCAGGAACGGGGAACAGTACTTC.

The chain employs TRBV6-5 and TRBJ2-7, with D unclear. This CDR3 region has 16 residues. Per the germline V gene, CDR1 is MNHEY and CDR2 is SVGAGI. V dropped 0 bases and J dropped 3 bases, with 15 bases sitting between them. The chain's CDR3 is CASSYSWSTPGYEQYF. The CDR3 nucleotides read TGTGCCAGCAGTTACTCGTGGTCAACCCCCGGCTACGAGCAGTACTTC.

V usage is TRBV28 and J usage is TRBJ2-3, with TRBD1 identical over 8 bases. Per germline, CDR1 MDHEN and CDR2 SYDVKM. This CDR3 is built from 14 residues. V was pared by 3 bases and J by 8 bases, with 7 bases of the junction left unmatched. CDR3 sequence: CASSFPDRDVTQYF. In DNA form, the CDR3 reads TGTGCCAGCAGTTTCCCGGACAGGGACGTTACGCAGTATTTT. The whole variable domain, remainder taken from reference TRBV28 and TRBJ2-3, is DVKVTQSSRYLVKRTGEKVFLECVQDMDHENMFWYRQDPGLGLRLIYFSYDVKMKEKGDIPEGYSVSREKKERFSLILESASTNQTSMYLCASSFPDRDVTQYFGPGTRLTVL.

The V call is TRBV15, the J call TRBJ2-7; 9 bases are shared with TRBD2. Germline V lookup: CDR1 LNHNV, CDR2 YYDKDF (reference sequence). With 5 bases clipped from V and 2 bases from J, the junction kept 10 bases outside the gene matches. CDR3 size: 16 residues. The CDR3 loop is CATSGLRTSDAYEQYF. For the CDR3, the DNA is TGTGCCACCAGCGGCCTTAGGACTAGCGACGCCTACGAGCAGTACTTC.

In this sample, this clone turned up once. This sequence joins TRBV25-1 and TRBJ2-7; D is unresolved. The length of the CDR3 is 11 residues. The germline gives CDR1 MGHDK, CDR2 SYGVNS. Trimming shortened V by 3 bases and J by 3 bases, and 3 bases separated the two germline ends. The CDR3 DNA reads as TGTGCCAGCAGTGATCACTACGAGCAGTACTTC. Its protein product is CASSDHYEQYF.

The J gene is TRBJ2-1, the V gene TRBV6-1, with 13 bases aligning to TRBD2. Germline CDR1 MNHNS, CDR2 SASEGT. This CDR3 comprises 20 residues. The trim removed 2 bases at V and 0 bases at J, leaving 10 bases unmatched. The CDR3 region is CASSESSGLAGPSSYNEQFF. CDR3 in DNA: TGTGCCAGCAGTGAATCTTCGGGACTAGCGGGGCCTAGCTCCTACAATGAGCAGTTCTTC.

V usage is TRBV2 and J usage is TRBJ1-5; D not certain. This CDR3 is built from 13 residues. Germline CDR1 SNHLY, CDR2 FYNNEI. V lost 4 bases to trimming and J lost 3 bases, with 7 bases between them. CDR3 DNA: TGTGCCAGCAGTGGGGCCCTCAATCAGCCCCAGCATTTT. This translates into CASSGALNQPQHF.

V is TRBV2 and J is TRBJ2-1; the D gene is possibly TRBD1 (6 bases). The CDR3 covers 15 residues. The V end was cut by 4 bases, the J end by 0 bases, with 10 bases between. Germline CDR1 is SNHLY and CDR2 is FYNNEI. This CDR3 is CASSGTASSYNEQFF. Here the CDR3 DNA reads TGTGCCAGCAGTGGGACAGCGAGCTCCTACAATGAGCAGTTCTTC.

The chain recombines TRBV29-1 with TRBJ2-1, with a weak D call TRBD1 (6 bases). This CDR3 spans 15 amino acids. Germline V CDR1 and CDR2: SQVTM, ANQGSEA. V gave up 2 bases and J gave up 0 bases, with 11 bases separating them. The CDR3 DNA sequence: TGCAGCGTTGAAACAGGGCCTAGCTCCTACAATGAGCAGTTCTTC. It specifies CSVETGPSSYNEQFF.

About this clone: An end of the junction differs from the germline gene, which may be a read error. The V call is TRBV7-7, the J call TRBJ1-6; D might be TRBD1 (5 bases). From germline, CDR1 is SSHAT and CDR2 FNYEAQ (reference sequence). The CDR3 has 16 residues. Here the CDR3 DNA reads TGTGCTAGCAGTCCTCGGTCCGGACACATCGATTCACCCCTCCACTTT. As protein: CASSPRSGHIDSPLHF. Drawing the rest from reference TRBV7-7 and TRBJ1-6, the complete variable domain is GAGVSQSPRYKVTKRGQDVTLRCDPISSHATLYWYQQALGQGPEFLTYFNYEAQPDKSGLPSDRFSAERPEGSISTLTIQRTEQRDSAMYRCASSPRSGHIDSPLHFGNGTRLTVT.

Comment on this clone: The sample holds other DNA sequences that translate to the same CDR3. The chain links TRBV5-5 to TRBJ1-1, with D maybe TRBD1 (5 bases). Per the germline V gene, CDR1 is SGHKS and CDR2 is YYEKEE (reference sequence). V was trimmed by 4 bases and J by 5 bases, leaving 15 bases between them. The CDR3 has 14 residues. The CDR3 nucleotides are TGTGCCAGCAGCCCACAAGAGGGGAGGACTGAAGCTTTCTTT. Translated, it gives CASSPQEGRTEAFF.

This sequence joins TRBV19 and TRBJ1-2; maybe TRBD1 (5 bases). Germline loops: CDR1 LNHDA, CDR2 SQIVND (reference sequence). The CDR3 is made up of 16 amino acids. Trimming took off 1 base at V and 3 bases at J, with 15 bases between the two ends. The CDR3 sequence: CASSIVGQGSDYGYTF. The CDR3 DNA is TGTGCCAGTAGTATAGTAGGGCAGGGTTCTGACTATGGCTACACCTTC.

The chain carries TRBV30 and TRBJ2-3; the match to TRBD2 covers 14 bases. The CDR3 has 16 amino acids. Germline V lookup: CDR1 GTSNPN, CDR2 SVGIG (reference sequence). The J segment lost 2 bases and the V segment lost 2 bases, leaving 3 bases of the junction unmatched. CDR3 DNA: TGTGCCTGGAGTCCGGGACTAGCGGGAGCCACAGATACGCAGTATTTT. Protein product: CAWSPGLAGATDTQYF.

The V and J genes are TRBV27 and TRBJ1-1, with TRBD1 as a possible D gene (5 bases). Germline CDR1 reads MNHEY; CDR2 reads SMNVEV (reference sequence). This CDR3 is 13 amino acids long. The V end lost 0 bases, the J end lost 5 bases, and 7 bases lay between the germline ends. The CDR3 spells CASSLSGGTEAFF. CDR3 nucleotides: TGTGCCAGCAGTTTATCGGGGGGAACTGAAGCTTTCTTT.

The chain carries TRBV7-2 and TRBJ2-1; possibly TRBD2 for D (6 bases). The germline V and J ends were trimmed by 3 bases and 0 bases, with 15 bases remaining between them. The CDR3 totals 17 residues. CDR1 and CDR2 from the germline V gene are SGHTA and FQGNSA. CDR3 in amino acids: CASSFFPLSGSYNEQFF. CDR3 coding DNA: TGTGCCAGCAGCTTCTTTCCTCTTAGCGGCTCCTACAATGAGCAGTTCTTC.

The chain recombines TRBV12-3 or TRBV12-4 with TRBJ1-1; D gene uncertain. Trimming cost V 10 bases and J 4 bases, with 13 bases left between them. The CDR3 has 12 residues. The CDR3 nucleotides read TGTGCCACCCTTGTTTGGAGCACTGAAGCTTTCTTT. Translating gives CATLVWSTEAFF.

The chain couples TRBV5-6 to TRBJ2-2; 7 bases match TRBD1. The CDR3 covers 15 residues. With 0 bases clipped from V and 1 base from J, the junction kept 0 bases outside the gene matches. Germline-derived CDR1 and CDR2 are SGHDT and YYEEEE. CDR3: CASSLGDRNTGELFF. The CDR3 nucleotides are TGTGCCAGCAGCTTGGGGGACAGGAACACCGGGGAGCTGTTTTTT.

The J gene is TRBJ1-6, the V gene TRBV7-2; D is unresolved. The CDR3 runs 14 residues. With 5 bases removed from V and 7 bases from J, the gap between germline ends came to 12 bases. Germline V gives CDR1 SGHTA, CDR2 FQGNSA. CDR3 DNA: TGTGCCAGCAGCCCTAACCGCGAGAATTCACCCCTCCACTTT. Its translation is CASSPNRENSPLHF. Filled out from reference TRBV7-2 and TRBJ1-6, the complete variable domain reads GAGVSQSPSNKVTEKGKDVELRCDPISGHTALYWYRQSLGQGLEFLIYFQGNSAPDKSGLPSDRFSAERTGGSVSTLTIQRTQQEDSAVYLCASSPNRENSPLHFGNGTRLTVT.